Below, 4 T cell receptor beta chains from the same sample are listed, as sequenced in a study of blood T cell repertoires in COVID-19. Clones were sequenced by immunoSEQ multiplex PCR, and TCRdb holds only the in-frame ones, with some missing. The data hold about 330,000 clones, with approximately 89% observed a single time. Sequenced input: PBMCs or T cells enriched from blood (not recorded which). These TCRs come from a woman aged 25-40 years who had recovered from COVID-19.

This chain connects TRBV6-1 to TRBJ2-7; maybe TRBD2 (5 bases). Germline V gene data show CDR1 as MNHNS and CDR2 as SASEGT. The CDR3 runs to 15 residues. Trimming left V 2 bases short and J 3 bases short, with 14 bases between. CDR3 sequence: CASSELAGRGYEQYF. In DNA form, the CDR3 reads TGTGCCAGCAGTGAACTGGCGGGCAGAGGCTACGAGCAGTACTTC.

This clone was detected a few times. The chain links TRBV12-5 to TRBJ1-4; D may be TRBD1 (6 bases). The germline gives CDR1 LGHNT, CDR2 FRNRAP. Trimming removed 5 bases from V and 4 bases from J, with 11 bases in between. The CDR3 extends over 14 amino acids. The CDR3 DNA reads TGTGCTAGTGGTCTAGGACAGAGTAATGAAAAACTGTTTTTT. This codes for CASGLGQSNEKLFF.

This rearrangement joins TRBV6-1 to TRBJ1-2, with 8 bases fitting TRBD1. The CDR3 loop spans 16 amino acids. V lost 0 bases and J lost 4; bases outside the gene matches: 7. In germline, CDR1 is MNHNS, CDR2 SASEGT. The CDR3, as DNA: TGTGCCAGCAGTGAAGCGCCACCAGGGGGCGGCTATGGCTACACCTTC. This encodes CASSEAPPGGGYGYTF.

The chain combines TRBV25-1 with TRBJ1-4; 7 nucleotides match TRBD1. The CDR3 length is 14 residues. CDR1 MGHDK and CDR2 SYGVNS come from the germline V gene. J was trimmed by 5 bases and V by 4 bases; bases with no gene match: 4. Here the CDR3 DNA reads TGTGCCAGCAGTGTCGGCAGGGGGAATGAAAAACTGTTTTTT. Translated: CASSVGRGNEKLFF.